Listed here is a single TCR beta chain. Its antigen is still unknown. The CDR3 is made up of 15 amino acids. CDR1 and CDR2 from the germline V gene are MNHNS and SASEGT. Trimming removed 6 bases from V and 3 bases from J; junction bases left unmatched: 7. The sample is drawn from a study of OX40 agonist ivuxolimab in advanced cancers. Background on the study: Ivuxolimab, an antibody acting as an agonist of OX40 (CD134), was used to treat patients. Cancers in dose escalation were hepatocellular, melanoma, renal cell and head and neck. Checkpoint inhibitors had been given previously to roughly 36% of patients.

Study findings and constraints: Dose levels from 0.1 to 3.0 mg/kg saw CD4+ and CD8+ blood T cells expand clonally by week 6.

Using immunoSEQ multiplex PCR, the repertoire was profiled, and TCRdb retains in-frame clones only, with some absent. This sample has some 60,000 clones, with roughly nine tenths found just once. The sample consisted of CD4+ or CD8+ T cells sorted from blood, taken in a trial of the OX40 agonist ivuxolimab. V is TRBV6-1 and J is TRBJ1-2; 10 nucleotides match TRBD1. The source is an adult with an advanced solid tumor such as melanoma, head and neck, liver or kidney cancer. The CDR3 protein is CASRPRQGADYGYTF. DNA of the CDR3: TGTGCCAGCAGACCAAGACAGGGGGCGGACTATGGCTACACCTTC.